The clone carrying this T cell receptor beta chain was recorded a few times. These data originate in a study of blood T cell repertoires in COVID-19. Across the whole study: The samples span acute and convalescent COVID-19 from the United States, Italy and Spain. PBMCs, B-cell-depleted T cells, or T cells provided the cDNA or gDNA that made up the material.

The CDR3 is made up of 15 amino acids. Looked up from germline, CDR1 is MNHEY and CDR2 is SMNVEV (reference sequence). Trimming removed 8 bases from V and 6 bases from J; junction bases left unmatched: 10. The authors' processing: Amplification with reference gene primers provided the estimates of nucleated cell counts. Sequenced by immunoSEQ multiplex PCR; TCRdb stores in-frame clones only, minus some. D and trimming were read from the DNA, whereas the V and J calls and clone size are those reported in that table. Of about 44,000 clones in the sample, 92% were seen once. This receptor was taken from a human donor in a cohort sampled during active COVID-19. The chain employs TRBV27 and TRBJ1-5, with 10 nucleotides matching TRBD1. Sequencing used peripheral blood. The CDR3 sequence: CASGGGTGASQPQHF. CDR3 coding DNA: TGTGCCAGCGGTGGTGGGACAGGGGCTTCTCAGCCCCAGCATTTT.